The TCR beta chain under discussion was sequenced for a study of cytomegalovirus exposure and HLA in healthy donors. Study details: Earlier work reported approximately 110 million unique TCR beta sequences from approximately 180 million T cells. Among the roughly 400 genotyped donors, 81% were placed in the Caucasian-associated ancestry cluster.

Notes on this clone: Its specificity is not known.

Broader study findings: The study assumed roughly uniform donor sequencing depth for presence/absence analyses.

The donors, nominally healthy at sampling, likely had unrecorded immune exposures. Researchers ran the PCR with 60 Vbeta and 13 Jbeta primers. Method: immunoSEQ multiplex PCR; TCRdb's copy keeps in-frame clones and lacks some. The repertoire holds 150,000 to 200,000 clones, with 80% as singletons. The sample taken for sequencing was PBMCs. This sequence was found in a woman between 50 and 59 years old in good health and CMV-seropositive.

CDR3: CASSLGQRNTEAFF. The CDR3 nucleotides read TGTGCCAGCAGCTTAGGGCAAAGGAACACTGAAGCTTTCTTT. The V gene is TRBV7-2, the J gene TRBJ1-1; D is uncertain. Germline CDR1 is SGHTA and CDR2 is FQGNSA. The CDR3 length is 14 residues. V was clipped by 1 base and J by 1 base, with 7 bases between them.